These 27 T cell receptor beta chains were all obtained from the same sample, sequenced in a study of cytomegalovirus exposure and HLA in healthy donors. PCR amplification relied on 60 Vbeta primers (plus 13 Jbeta primers). The repertoire was sequenced with immunoSEQ multiplex PCR; TCRdb's copy has only in-frame clones and lacks some. The data contain fewer than 200,000 clones, approximately 88% of them singletons. Material for sequencing was PBMCs. The receptors originated from a man in his thirties or forties in good health and CMV-seronegative.

The V call is TRBV29-1, the J call TRBJ2-5; TRBD2 might be the D (5 bases). V was pared by 4 bases and J by 5 bases, with 14 bases between. The CDR3 length is 13 residues. CDR1 is SQVTM and CDR2 is ANQGSEA in the germline V gene. In DNA form, the CDR3 reads TGCAGCGTTGCAGACCGGAGGTCGGAGACCCAGTACTTC. This codes for CSVADRRSETQYF.

J is TRBJ2-5 and V is TRBV13; 8 bases align to TRBD2. Germline CDR1 is PRHDT and CDR2 is FYEKMQ (reference sequence). This CDR3 contains 17 residues. V lost 2 bases to trimming and J lost 5 bases; unmatched junction nucleotides: 13. CDR3 amino acids: CASSLRSAGDRVETQYF. CDR3 bases: TGTGCCAGCAGCTTACGTTCAGCGGGAGATCGGGTGGAGACCCAGTACTTC.

The chain carries TRBV18 and TRBJ2-7; 9 bases map to TRBD1. The V segment lost 0 bases and the J segment 10 bases; nucleotides outside the gene matches: 10. This CDR3 comprises 15 residues. Germline CDR1 KGHSH, CDR2 LQKENI. The CDR3 region is CASSPPSPRTGVQYF. The CDR3 bases are TGTGCCAGCTCACCACCATCGCCCCGGACAGGGGTACAGTACTTC. Using reference TRBV18 and TRBJ2-7 for the parts outside the CDR3, the full variable domain is NAGVMQNPRHLVRRRGQEARLRCSPMKGHSHVYWYRQLPEEGLKFMVYLQKENIIDESGMPKERFSAEFPKEGPSILRIQQVVRGDSAAYFCASSPPSPRTGVQYFGPGTRLTVT.

As DNA, the CDR3 is TGCGCCAGCAGCTTACTAGCAACAGATACGCAGTATTTT. This codes for CASSLLATDTQYF. The J gene is TRBJ2-3, the V gene TRBV5-1; maybe TRBD2 (6 bases). The CDR3 extends over 13 amino acids. Germline CDR1 is SGHRS and CDR2 is YFSETQ. V shed 2 bases and J shed 3 bases, with 7 bases lying between them.

This clone occurred a few times. V is TRBV5-1 and J is TRBJ1-2, with 8 nucleotides matching TRBD1. The V gene end was trimmed by 2 bases and the J gene end by 2 bases; junction bases not matched to a gene: 5. Germline assignment: CDR1 SGHRS and CDR2 YFSETQ. This CDR3 region has 15 residues. DNA of the CDR3: TGCGCCAGCAGCTTCCAGGGGGCGAAAAACTATGGCTACACCTTC. Translation: CASSFQGAKNYGYTF.

CDR3 sequence (DNA): TGTGCCACCCGGGGACTAGCCAACTACAATGAGCAGTTCTTC. Translating it yields CATRGLANYNEQFF. The gene calls are TRBV27 and TRBJ2-1; 9 nucleotides agree with TRBD2. The CDR3 totals 14 residues. V gave up 10 bases and J gave up 3 bases; unmatched junction bases: 7. Germline V lookup: CDR1 MNHEY, CDR2 SMNVEV (reference sequence).

The DNA for the CDR3 is TGTGCCACCAGCAGAGATGAGGGACTGAACAATCAGCCCCAGCATTTT. This translates into CATSRDEGLNNQPQHF. The rearrangement joins TRBV15 to TRBJ1-5, with D perhaps matching TRBD1 (5 bases). CDR3 length equals 16 residues. V was cut by 0 bases and J by 3 bases, with 12 bases left in between. Germline V lookup: CDR1 LNHNV, CDR2 YYDKDF (reference sequence).

The chain joins TRBV5-4 to TRBJ2-7; TRBD1 aligns across 7 bases. The CDR3 length is 15 residues. The germline V gene has CDR1 SGHNT and CDR2 YYREEE (reference sequence). The J segment lost 7 bases and the V segment lost 3 bases, leaving 13 bases of the junction unmatched. The DNA for the CDR3 is TGTGCCAGCAGCTCCGGACAGGTACTACGTCTTGAGCAGTACTTC. Its protein product is CASSSGQVLRLEQYF.

The rearrangement links TRBV12-5 to TRBJ2-3; TRBD2 agrees at 8 bases. The CDR3 sequence is 15 residues long. The germline gives CDR1 LGHNT, CDR2 FRNRAP. V trimming: 6 bases; J trimming: 0 bases; junction bases outside the gene matches: 5. CDR3 in DNA: TGTGCTAGTGGCCTTACTAGCGGAAGCACAGATACGCAGTATTTT. Translating it yields CASGLTSGSTDTQYF.

This clone was counted a few times. This chain uses TRBV14 with TRBJ1-2; D may be TRBD1 (5 bases). The CDR3 length is 13 residues. The germline V and J ends were trimmed by 2 bases and 4 bases, with 8 bases remaining between them. Germline V gives CDR1 SGHDN, CDR2 FVKESK. This chain's CDR3 is CASSQKQAYGYTF. The CDR3 nucleotides read TGTGCCAGCAGCCAAAAACAGGCCTATGGCTACACCTTC.

The rearrangement uses TRBV7-9 and TRBJ2-7; the match to TRBD1 covers 7 bases. The CDR3 loop spans 14 amino acids. Germline-derived CDR1 and CDR2 are SEHNR and FQNEAQ (reference sequence). Trimming took 4 bases from V and 3 from J; bases not matched to a gene: 6. CDR3 nucleotide sequence: TGTGCCAGCAGCTCTACACAGGGGCTCTACGAGCAGTACTTC. This translates into CASSSTQGLYEQYF.

The CDR3 reads CASSEDRAFYEQYF. DNA of the CDR3: TGTGCCAGCAGCGAGGACAGGGCCTTCTACGAGCAGTACTTC. The V gene is TRBV7-9, the J gene TRBJ2-7; TRBD1 matches at 8 bases. The ends lost 5 bases at V and 3 bases at J; junction bases unmatched: 6. From germline, CDR1 is SEHNR and CDR2 FQNEAQ (reference sequence). The CDR3 runs 14 residues.

This clone was recorded once. The genes are TRBV27 and TRBJ2-5; 7 bases line up with TRBD2. J gave up 2 bases and V 5 bases, and 8 bases lay outside the gene matches. Germline CDR1 is MNHEY and CDR2 is SMNVEV (reference sequence). The CDR3 runs to 15 residues. The CDR3 bases are TGTGCCAGCAGTACCTTAAGCGGGGCTCAAGAGACCCAGTACTTC. Its translation is CASSTLSGAQETQYF.

The V gene is TRBV7-7, the J gene TRBJ2-3; a possible D gene is TRBD1 (6 bases). Germline loops: CDR1 SSHAT, CDR2 FNYEAQ (reference sequence). The CDR3 consists of 14 residues. With 7 bases removed from V and 6 bases from J, the gap between germline ends came to 17 bases. The CDR3 DNA sequence: TGTGCCAGCACCCTGAGGCCTGACAGGGATACGCAGTATTTT. Its protein product is CASTLRPDRDTQYF.

The V call is TRBV6-5, the J call TRBJ2-1; 8 nucleotides line up with TRBD1. The V segment lost 5 bases and the J segment 7 bases; nucleotides outside the gene matches: 7. The CDR3 has 14 residues. The germline CDR1 and CDR2 sequences are MNHEY and SVGAGI. In DNA, the CDR3 is TGTGCCAGCAGTCCAGGACAGGGATGGAATGAGCAGTTCTTC. As protein: CASSPGQGWNEQFF.

Note on this clone: At one boundary the junction diverges from the germline segment, which might be a read error. The same CDR3 arises from other DNA sequences in this sample as well. The V gene is TRBV7-6, the J gene TRBJ2-7, with 8 bases that match TRBD1. The V gene's germline CDR1 is SGHVS and CDR2 FNYEAQ. CDR3 length: 14 amino acids. The chain's CDR3 is CASSTGQDSYEQYF. In nucleotides, the CDR3 is TGCGCCAGCAGCACGGGACAGGACTCCTACGAGCAGTACTTC.

The rearrangement joins TRBV5-3 to TRBJ2-7; the D gene is possibly TRBD1 (6 bases). TRBV5-3 is treated as an ORF (open reading frame) with a function not yet certain. With 7 bases removed from V and 3 bases from J, the gap between germline ends came to 20 bases. The CDR3 is 15 residues long. The CDR3 bases are TGTGCCAGAGGGAGTGTGCGGACAGCGATCTACGAGCAGTACTTC. Amino acid sequence: CARGSVRTAIYEQYF.

The gene calls are TRBV29-1 and TRBJ1-1; D gene ambiguous. Germline values: CDR1 SQVTM, CDR2 ANQGSEA. V gave up 6 bases and J gave up 4 bases, with 12 bases separating them. The CDR3 has 12 residues. This chain's CDR3 is CSVSRGVTEAFF. The CDR3 nucleotides read TGCAGCGTGTCTCGGGGTGTCACTGAAGCTTTCTTT.

This clone was seen more than once but under ten times. The V gene is TRBV7-2, the J gene TRBJ1-4; D is possibly TRBD1 (6 bases). Deletions cut 6 bases from V and 7 bases from J, with 18 bases between. The CDR3 loop spans 15 amino acids. Per the germline V gene, CDR1 is SGHTA and CDR2 is FQGNSA. In DNA form, the CDR3 reads TGTGCCAGCAGTCTCGTACCGGGACAAGGTGAAAAACTGTTTTTT. Protein sequence: CASSLVPGQGEKLFF.

V is TRBV5-6 and J is TRBJ1-2; no reliable D call. Germline V gene data show CDR1 as SGHDT and CDR2 as YYEEEE. The V end was cut by 0 bases, the J end by 5 bases, with 11 bases between. The CDR3 runs 14 residues. Written as DNA, the CDR3 is TGTGCCAGCAGCTTGGAACGAGGGAGGTATGGCTACACCTTC. This encodes CASSLERGRYGYTF.

The chain recombines TRBV6-1 with TRBJ2-7; D is unclear. This CDR3 spans 13 amino acids. CDR1 MNHNS and CDR2 SASEGT come from the germline V gene. V dropped 6 bases and J dropped 0 bases, with 9 bases sitting between them. The CDR3 region is CASSPGGSYEQYF. CDR3 DNA: TGTGCCAGCAGCCCGGGTGGCTCCTACGAGCAGTACTTC.

V gene TRBV6-5 combines with J gene TRBJ2-7; 9 bases match TRBD2. CDR1 MNHEY and CDR2 SVGAGI come from the germline V gene. This CDR3 is built from 15 residues. V gave up 5 bases and J gave up 0 bases; unmatched junction bases: 5. CDR3 protein: CASSMVSGSSYEQYF. The CDR3 nucleotides are TGTGCCAGCAGTATGGTTAGCGGGAGCTCCTACGAGCAGTACTTC.

The rearrangement uses TRBV19 and TRBJ1-1; no firm D call. Trimming removed 2 bases at V and 0 bases at J, with 13 bases between. CDR3 length equals 16 residues. Germline V lookup: CDR1 LNHDA, CDR2 SQIVND (reference sequence). In DNA, the CDR3 is TGTGCCAGTAGTATATCCGGGAAAGGCCTGAACACTGAAGCTTTCTTT. Amino acids: CASSISGKGLNTEAFF. The full variable domain, its missing parts supplied by reference TRBV19 and TRBJ1-1, is DGGITQSPKYLFRKEGQNVTLSCEQNLNHDAMYWYRQDPGQGLRLIYYSQIVNDFQKGDIAEGYSVSREKKESFPLTVTSAQKNPTAFYLCASSISGKGLNTEAFFGQGTRLTVV.

The chain joins TRBV7-9 to TRBJ1-2, with 7 nucleotides matching TRBD1. The CDR3 is made up of 15 amino acids. Germline assignment: CDR1 SEHNR and CDR2 FQNEAQ (reference sequence). Trimming at V came to 2 bases and at J to 2 bases, leaving 5 bases not matched to a gene. CDR3 bases: TGTGCCAGCAGCTTATTGGACAGGATGAACTATGGCTACACCTTC. This translates into CASSLLDRMNYGYTF.

The genes are TRBV4-1 and TRBJ2-5; D is ambiguous. Germline V CDR1 and CDR2: MGHRA, YSYEKL. The CDR3 runs 13 residues. V lost 4 bases and J 4 bases, leaving 10 bases between the germline ends. As DNA, the CDR3 is TGCGCCAGCAGCCTACTACGTACAGAGACCCAGTACTTC. This translates into CASSLLRTETQYF.

V usage is TRBV18 and J usage is TRBJ1-2; 10 positions agree with TRBD1. The CDR3 extends over 14 amino acids. CDR1 and CDR2 (germline): KGHSH, LQKENI. Losses at the gene ends were 0 bases for V and 6 bases for J; bases not matched to a gene: 1. Here the CDR3 reads CASSPPGQGHGYTF. The CDR3 region has the DNA TGTGCCAGCTCACCACCGGGACAGGGGCATGGCTACACCTTC.

CDR3 sequence (DNA): TGTGCCAGCAGCCCGGGACACGGCTATGAGCAGTTCTTC. Amino acid sequence: CASSPGHGYEQFF. V is TRBV28 and J is TRBJ2-1; maybe TRBD1 (6 bases). The CDR3 runs to 13 residues. V was shortened by 6 bases and J by 8 bases, with 14 bases between the two germline ends. CDR1 and CDR2 from the germline V gene are MDHEN and SYDVKM.